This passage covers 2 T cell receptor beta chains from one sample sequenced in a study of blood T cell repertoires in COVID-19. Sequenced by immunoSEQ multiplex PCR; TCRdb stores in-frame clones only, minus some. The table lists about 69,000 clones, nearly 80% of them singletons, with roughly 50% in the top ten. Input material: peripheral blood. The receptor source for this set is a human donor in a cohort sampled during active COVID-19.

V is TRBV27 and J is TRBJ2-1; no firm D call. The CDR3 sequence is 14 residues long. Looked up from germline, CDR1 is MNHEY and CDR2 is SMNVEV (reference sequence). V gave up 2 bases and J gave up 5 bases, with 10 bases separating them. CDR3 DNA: TGTGCCAGCAGTTTACGTCTTCTTAACAATGAGCAGTTCTTC. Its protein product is CASSLRLLNNEQFF.

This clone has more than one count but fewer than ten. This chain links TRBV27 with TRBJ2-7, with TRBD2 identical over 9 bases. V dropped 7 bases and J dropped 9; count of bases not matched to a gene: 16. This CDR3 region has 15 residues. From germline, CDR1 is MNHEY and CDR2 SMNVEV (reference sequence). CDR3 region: CASTKTGAGGRGQYF. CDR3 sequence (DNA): TGTGCCAGCACTAAAACGGGAGCGGGAGGCCGGGGGCAGTACTTC.